This is a list of T cell receptor beta chains from one sample in a study of cytomegalovirus exposure and HLA in healthy donors. Repertoires were generated with immunoSEQ multiplex PCR, while TCRdb's copy carries only in-frame clones and drops some. The sample lists around 400,000 clones, 75% to 90% occurring once. The sample comprised PBMCs. Source of these receptors: a woman aged 18-29 years in good health and CMV-seronegative. Both conserved end residues are part of each CDR3. Fields, in order: V gene, clone size, D gene, J gene, CDR3 protein, CDR3 DNA. The D gene is left open where the match is weak. Not all rows give a size; the values are once, few, many and, for expanded clones, a class.

TRBV29-1,few,.,TRBJ2-7,CSVEQRIPPYEQYF,TGCAGCGTTGAGCAGCGGATCCCTCCCTACGAGCAGTACTTC
TRBV5-6,.,.,TRBJ1-3,CASRGRRSSGNTIYF,TGTGCCAGCAGGGGTCGGCGGTCCTCTGGAAACACCATATATTTT
TRBV15,.,TRBD2,TRBJ2-2,CATSRYRQTSGSLPGELFF,TGTGCCACCAGCCGTTACCGTCAGACTAGCGGGAGTTTGCCCGGGGAGCTGTTTTTT
TRBV27,.,.,TRBJ2-1,CASSFPGVTYNEQFF,TGTGCCAGCAGTTTTCCCGGGGTTACCTACAATGAGCAGTTCTTC
TRBV13,once,TRBD2,TRBJ2-2,CASSWGTSSRELFF,TGTGCCAGCAGCTGGGGGACTAGCAGCCGGGAGCTGTTTTTT
TRBV4-2,once,.,TRBJ1-1,CASSQGYRENTEAFF,TGTGCCAGCAGCCAAGGGTATCGGGAAAACACTGAAGCTTTCTTT
TRBV7-9,.,.,TRBJ1-2,CASSPLLGVYEGYTF,TGTGCCAGCAGCCCCCTTCTCGGAGTATACGAGGGCTACACCTTC
TRBV2,.,TRBD1,TRBJ2-1,CASSSGQGHRSNEQFF,TGTGCCAGCAGTTCGGGACAGGGTCATCGGAGCAATGAGCAGTTCTTC
TRBV2,.,.,TRBJ2-1,CASPRRMERNEQFF,TGTGCCAGCCCCCGCCGCATGGAGCGCAATGAGCAGTTCTTC
TRBV6-1,.,.,TRBJ1-5,CASILAGALNQPQHF,TGTGCCAGCATACTAGCGGGGGCCCTCAATCAGCCCCAGCATTTT
TRBV19,few,.,TRBJ2-6,CASTRGWGSSGANVLTF,TGTGCCAGTACGCGGGGTTGGGGAAGCTCTGGGGCCAACGTCCTGACTTTC
TRBV4-2,.,TRBD2,TRBJ2-1,CASSQVTGTSGRNEQFF,TGTGCCAGCAGCCAAGTTACCGGGACTAGCGGGAGAAATGAGCAGTTCTTC
TRBV27,.,TRBD2,TRBJ2-2,CASSLTRTSVTGELFF,TGTGCCAGCAGTTTAACCAGGACTAGCGTCACCGGGGAGCTGTTTTTT
TRBV6-1,.,.,TRBJ1-3,CASSVRFSGNTIYF,TGTGCCAGCAGTGTACGGTTCTCTGGAAACACCATATATTTT
TRBV10-2,.,TRBD1,TRBJ1-3,CASRGGQENTIYF,TGCGCCAGCAGGGGGGGACAGGAAAACACCATATATTTT
TRBV29-1,.,.,TRBJ1-2,CSVAGRRDGTDGYTF,TGCAGCGTTGCGGGGAGGAGGGACGGTACGGATGGCTACACCTTC
TRBV9,.,TRBD1,TRBJ1-3,CASSPPTGTEAGNTIYF,TGTGCCAGCAGCCCTCCGACCGGGACAGAAGCTGGAAACACCATATATTTT
TRBV6-1,.,.,TRBJ2-1,CASNEREGGLYNEQFF,TGTGCCAGCAATGAAAGGGAGGGGGGGCTTTACAATGAGCAGTTCTTC
TRBV11-2,.,TRBD1,TRBJ2-1,CASSAGTGAHGEQFF,TGTGCCAGCAGCGCCGGGACAGGGGCCCACGGTGAGCAGTTCTTC
TRBV5-1,.,.,TRBJ1-2,CASSPQQGSYGYTF,TGCGCCAGCAGCCCCCAACAGGGATCGTATGGCTACACCTTC
TRBV28,.,.,TRBJ2-5,CASSPGQGQETQYF,TGTGCCAGCAGTCCCGGCCAGGGACAAGAGACCCAGTACTTC
TRBV14,.,.,TRBJ2-1,CASSLHGAEQFF,TGTGCCAGCAGCCTACATGGGGCCGAGCAGTTCTTC
TRBV28,few,.,TRBJ1-2,CASSPPTATNYGYTF,TGTGCCAGCAGTCCGCCAACAGCTACTAACTATGGCTACACCTTC
TRBV18,.,.,TRBJ2-3,CASSPLGGASTDTQYF,TGTGCCAGCTCACCCCTAGGAGGGGCTAGCACAGATACGCAGTATTTT
TRBV2,.,.,TRBJ2-7,CASRDGAGGFYEQYF,TGTGCCAGCAGGGATGGGGCTGGAGGGTTTTACGAGCAGTACTTC
TRBV6-4,.,.,TRBJ2-7,CASSDSSEGRTYEQYF,TGTGCCAGCAGTGACTCAAGTGAGGGGAGGACCTACGAGCAGTACTTC
TRBV5-1,.,.,TRBJ1-2,CASSPAGGARYGYTF,TGCGCCAGCAGCCCCGCTGGGGGGGCGCGCTATGGCTACACCTTC
TRBV30,.,.,TRBJ2-5,CAWAPGTTGGETQYF,TGTGCCTGGGCCCCCGGGACAACGGGGGGAGAGACCCAGTACTTC
TRBV23-1,.,.,TRBJ1-2,CASSITGNYTF,TGCGCCAGCAGTATAACAGGGAACTACACCTTC
TRBV28,.,.,TRBJ1-1,CASRTDSREAFF,TGTGCCAGCAGGACTGACAGCCGTGAAGCTTTCTTT
TRBV28,.,TRBD2,TRBJ2-1,CASLSGGTTQFF,TGTGCCAGCCTTTCGGGCGGGACTACGCAGTTCTTC
TRBV2,.,TRBD1,TRBJ2-2,CASSEAGARGLAGELFF,TGTGCCAGCAGTGAAGCGGGGGCCAGGGGGTTAGCCGGGGAGCTGTTTTTT
TRBV30,.,TRBD2,TRBJ2-1,CAWTPRTRGYNEQFF,TGTGCCTGGACCCCCCGGACTAGAGGCTACAATGAGCAGTTCTTC
TRBV11-3,few,.,TRBJ1-5,CASSFAQAGVGNQPQHF,TGTGCCAGCAGCTTCGCCCAGGCGGGTGTGGGCAATCAGCCCCAGCATTTT
TRBV27,.,TRBD2,TRBJ2-3,CASSLRTSGTDTQYF,TGTGCCAGCAGTTTAAGGACTAGCGGCACAGATACGCAGTATTTT
TRBV11-3,.,TRBD2,TRBJ2-2,CASSSSGLAAGELFF,TGTGCCAGCAGCTCTTCTGGACTAGCGGCCGGGGAGCTGTTTTTT
TRBV5-1,.,.,TRBJ2-5,CASSLGGVETQYF,TGCGCCAGCAGCTTAGGGGGGGTGGAGACCCAGTACTTC
TRBV7-3,.,.,TRBJ2-7,CASSSTKEVLANSSYEQYF,TGTGCCAGCAGTTCCACTAAAGAAGTCCTAGCGAACAGCTCCTACGAGCAGTACTTC
TRBV27,.,TRBD1,TRBJ1-5,CASSPTGGSGNQPQHF,TGTGCCAGCAGTCCGACAGGGGGCTCGGGCAATCAGCCCCAGCATTTT
TRBV2,.,TRBD1,TRBJ2-1,CASRDDDRVGQFF,TGTGCCAGCAGAGACGACGACAGGGTTGGGCAGTTCTTC
TRBV2,.,TRBD1,TRBJ2-7,CASSGTGTDYEQYF,TGTGCCAGCAGTGGAACCGGGACAGATTACGAGCAGTACTTC
TRBV27,.,.,TRBJ2-5,CASSLWAGQETQYF,TGTGCCAGCAGTTTATGGGCAGGGCAAGAGACCCAGTACTTC
TRBV27,.,TRBD1,TRBJ1-1,CASSYGTGGDTEAFF,TGTGCCAGCAGCTATGGGACAGGGGGGGACACTGAAGCTTTCTTT
TRBV6-1,.,.,TRBJ1-5,CASSENTGSNQPQHF,TGTGCCAGCAGTGAAAACACAGGGAGCAATCAGCCCCAGCATTTT
TRBV28,.,.,TRBJ2-1,CASSPPVGAPYNEQFF,TGTGCCAGCAGCCCTCCTGTGGGGGCGCCCTACAATGAGCAGTTCTTC
TRBV7-8,.,TRBD1,TRBJ2-1,CASSSRDSHYNEQFF,TGTGCCAGCAGCTCTCGGGACAGCCACTACAATGAGCAGTTCTTC
TRBV9,.,TRBD1,TRBJ1-1,CASSVEQGANTEAFF,TGTGCCAGCAGCGTAGAACAGGGGGCGAACACTGAAGCTTTCTTT
TRBV5-8,.,TRBD1,TRBJ1-5,CASSFGTGVNQPQHF,TGTGCCAGCAGCTTTGGTACAGGGGTAAATCAGCCCCAGCATTTT
TRBV19,.,.,TRBJ2-7,CARRARGGGSYEQYF,TGTGCCAGAAGGGCCCGGGGAGGGGGGTCCTACGAGCAGTACTTC
TRBV28,.,.,TRBJ1-2,CASSFISGVEYYGYTF,TGTGCCAGCAGTTTCATAAGCGGGGTTGAGTACTATGGCTACACCTTC
TRBV4-2,.,TRBD1,TRBJ2-7,CASSQDWTGSYEQYF,TGTGCCAGCAGCCAAGACTGGACAGGCTCCTACGAGCAGTACTTC
TRBV7-6,once,TRBD1,TRBJ2-1,CASSLARDRGSNEQFF,TGTGCCAGCAGCTTGGCCCGTGACAGGGGGAGCAATGAGCAGTTCTTC